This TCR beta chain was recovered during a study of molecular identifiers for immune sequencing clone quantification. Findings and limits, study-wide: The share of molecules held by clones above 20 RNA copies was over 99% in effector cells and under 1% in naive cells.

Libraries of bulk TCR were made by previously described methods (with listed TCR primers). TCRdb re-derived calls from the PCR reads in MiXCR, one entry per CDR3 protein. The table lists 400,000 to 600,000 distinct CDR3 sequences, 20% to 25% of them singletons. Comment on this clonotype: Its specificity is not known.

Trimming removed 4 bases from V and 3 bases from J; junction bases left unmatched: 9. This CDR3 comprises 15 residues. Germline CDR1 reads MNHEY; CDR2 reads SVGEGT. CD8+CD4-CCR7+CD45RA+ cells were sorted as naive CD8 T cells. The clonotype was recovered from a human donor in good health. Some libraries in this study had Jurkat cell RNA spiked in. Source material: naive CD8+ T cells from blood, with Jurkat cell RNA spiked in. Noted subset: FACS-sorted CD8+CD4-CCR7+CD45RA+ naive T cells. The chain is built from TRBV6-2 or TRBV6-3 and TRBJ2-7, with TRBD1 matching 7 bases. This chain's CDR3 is CASSLYPGQLYEQYF. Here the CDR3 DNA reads TGTGCCAGCAGTTTATACCCGGGACAGCTCTACGAGCAGTACTTC.